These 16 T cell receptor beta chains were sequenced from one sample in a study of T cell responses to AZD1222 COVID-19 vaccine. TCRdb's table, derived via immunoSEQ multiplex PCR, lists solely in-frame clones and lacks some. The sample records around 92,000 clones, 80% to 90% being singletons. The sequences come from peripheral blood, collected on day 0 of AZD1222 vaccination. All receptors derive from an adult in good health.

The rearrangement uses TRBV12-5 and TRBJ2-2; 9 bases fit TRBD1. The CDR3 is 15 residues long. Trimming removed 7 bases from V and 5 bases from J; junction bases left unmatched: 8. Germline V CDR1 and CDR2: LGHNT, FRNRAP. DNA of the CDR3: TGTGCTAGTGCTAGGACAGGGGCGAGTACCGGGGAGCTGTTTTTT. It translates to CASARTGASTGELFF.

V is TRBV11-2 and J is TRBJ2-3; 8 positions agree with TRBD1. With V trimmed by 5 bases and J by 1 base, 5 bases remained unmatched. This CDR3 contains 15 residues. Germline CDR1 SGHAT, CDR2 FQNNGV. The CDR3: CASSGQGIRTDTQYF. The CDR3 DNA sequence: TGTGCCAGCAGCGGACAGGGAATACGCACAGATACGCAGTATTTT.

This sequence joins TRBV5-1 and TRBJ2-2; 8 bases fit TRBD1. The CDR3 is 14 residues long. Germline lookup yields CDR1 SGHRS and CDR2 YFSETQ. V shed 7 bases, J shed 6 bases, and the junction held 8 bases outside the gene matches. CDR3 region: CASLGQGISGELFF. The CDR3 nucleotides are TGCGCCAGCTTAGGACAGGGTATCTCCGGGGAGCTGTTTTTT.

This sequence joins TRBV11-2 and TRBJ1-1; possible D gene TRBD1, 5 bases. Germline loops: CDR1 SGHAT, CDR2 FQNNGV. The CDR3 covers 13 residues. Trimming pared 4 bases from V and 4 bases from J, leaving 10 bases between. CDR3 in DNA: TGTGCCAGCAGCTCCAGGGATTCCACTGAAGCTTTCTTT. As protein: CASSSRDSTEAFF. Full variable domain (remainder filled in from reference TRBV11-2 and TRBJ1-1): EAGVAQSPRYKIIEKRQSVAFWCNPISGHATLYWYQQILGQGPKLLIQFQNNGVVDDSQLPKDRFSAERLKGVDSTLKIQPAKLEDSAVYLCASSSRDSTEAFFGQGTRLTVV.

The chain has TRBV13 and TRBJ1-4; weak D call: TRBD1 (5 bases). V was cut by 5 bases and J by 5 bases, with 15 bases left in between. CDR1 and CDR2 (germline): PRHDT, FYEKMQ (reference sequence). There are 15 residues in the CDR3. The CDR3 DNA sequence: TGTGCCAGCAGCCTTCTGGCCAGGGCGAATGAAAAACTGTTTTTT. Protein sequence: CASSLLARANEKLFF. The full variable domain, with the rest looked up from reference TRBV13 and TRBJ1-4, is AAGVIQSPRHLIKEKRETATLKCYPIPRHDTVYWYQQGPGQDPQFLISFYEKMQSDKGSIPDRFSAQQFSDYHSELNMSSLELGDSALYFCASSLLARANEKLFFGSGTQLSVL.

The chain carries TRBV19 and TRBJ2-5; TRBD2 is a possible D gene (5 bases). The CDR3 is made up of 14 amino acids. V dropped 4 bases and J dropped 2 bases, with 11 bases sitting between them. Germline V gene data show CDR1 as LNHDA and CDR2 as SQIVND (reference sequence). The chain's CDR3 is CASSKPQRQETQYF. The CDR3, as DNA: TGTGCCAGTAGTAAACCACAGCGGCAAGAGACCCAGTACTTC.

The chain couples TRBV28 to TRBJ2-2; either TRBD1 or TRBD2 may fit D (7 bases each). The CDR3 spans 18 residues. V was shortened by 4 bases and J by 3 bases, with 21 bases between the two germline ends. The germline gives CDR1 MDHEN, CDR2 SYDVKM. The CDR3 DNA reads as TGTGCCAGCAGTTCGAGTTGGGCAGGGGGGGCGGACACCGGGGAGCTGTTTTTT. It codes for CASSSSWAGGADTGELFF.

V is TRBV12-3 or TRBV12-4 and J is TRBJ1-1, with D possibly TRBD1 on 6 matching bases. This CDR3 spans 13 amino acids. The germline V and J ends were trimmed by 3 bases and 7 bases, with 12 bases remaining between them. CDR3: CASSLSWGREAFF. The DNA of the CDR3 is TGTGCCAGCAGTTTGTCGTGGGGGCGTGAAGCTTTCTTT.

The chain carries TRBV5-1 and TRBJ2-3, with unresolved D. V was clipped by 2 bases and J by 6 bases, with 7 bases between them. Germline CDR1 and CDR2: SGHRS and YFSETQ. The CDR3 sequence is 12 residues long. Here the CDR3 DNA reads TGCGCCAGCAGCTTTTCATCCGATACGCAGTATTTT. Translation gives CASSFSSDTQYF.

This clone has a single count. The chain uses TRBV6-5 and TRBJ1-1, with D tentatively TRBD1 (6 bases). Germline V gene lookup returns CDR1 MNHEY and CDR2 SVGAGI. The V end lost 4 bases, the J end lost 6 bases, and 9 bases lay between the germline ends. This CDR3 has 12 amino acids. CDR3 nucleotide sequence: TGTGCCAGCAGTTCCCGGACAGCTGAAGCTTTCTTT. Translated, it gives CASSSRTAEAFF.

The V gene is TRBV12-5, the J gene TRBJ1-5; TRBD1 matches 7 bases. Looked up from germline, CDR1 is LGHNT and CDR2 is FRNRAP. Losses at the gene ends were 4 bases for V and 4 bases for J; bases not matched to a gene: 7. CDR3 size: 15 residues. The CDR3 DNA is TGTGCTAGTGGTTCCCCCAGACAGGGAAATCAGCCCCAGCATTTT. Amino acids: CASGSPRQGNQPQHF.

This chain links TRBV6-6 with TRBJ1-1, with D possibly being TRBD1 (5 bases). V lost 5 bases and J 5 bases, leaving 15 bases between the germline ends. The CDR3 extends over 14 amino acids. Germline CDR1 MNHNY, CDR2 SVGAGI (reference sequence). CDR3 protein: CASSDGQLRTEAFF. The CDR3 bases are TGTGCCAGCAGTGACGGACAACTGAGGACTGAAGCTTTCTTT.

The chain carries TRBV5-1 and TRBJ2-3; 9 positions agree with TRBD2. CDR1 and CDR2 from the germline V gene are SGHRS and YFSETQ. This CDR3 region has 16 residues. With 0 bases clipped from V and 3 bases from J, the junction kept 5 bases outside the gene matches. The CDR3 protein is CASSLAGGGATDTQYF. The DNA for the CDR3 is TGCGCCAGCAGCTTGGCAGGCGGGGGGGCGACAGATACGCAGTATTTT.

In DNA, the CDR3 is TGTGCCAGCAGCTTAGGGACACCCACAAGGACTGAAGCTTTCTTT. It yields the protein CASSLGTPTRTEAFF. V and J are TRBV7-9 and TRBJ1-1, with TRBD1 as a possible D gene (5 bases). The ends were cut back, 1 base at V and 5 bases at J, with 14 bases in the middle. The CDR3 sequence is 15 residues long. The germline V gene encodes CDR1 SEHNR and CDR2 FQNEAQ (reference sequence).

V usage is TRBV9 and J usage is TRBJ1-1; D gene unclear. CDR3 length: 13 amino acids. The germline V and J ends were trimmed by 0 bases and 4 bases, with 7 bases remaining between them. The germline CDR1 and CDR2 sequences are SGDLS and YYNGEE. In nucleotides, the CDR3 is TGTGCCAGCAGCGTAGAACCCACCACTGAAGCTTTCTTT. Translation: CASSVEPTTEAFF. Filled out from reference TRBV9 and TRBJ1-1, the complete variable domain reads DSGVTQTPKHLITATGQRVTLRCSPRSGDLSVYWYQQSLDQGLQFLIQYYNGEERAKGNILERFSAQQFPDLHSELNLSSLELGDSALYFCASSVEPTTEAFFGQGTRLTVV.

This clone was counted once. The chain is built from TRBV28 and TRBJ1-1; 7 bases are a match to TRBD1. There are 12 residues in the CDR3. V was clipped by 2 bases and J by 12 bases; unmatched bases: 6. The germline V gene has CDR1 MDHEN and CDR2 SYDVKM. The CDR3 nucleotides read TGTGCCAGCAGTTTACGACAGGGCGGCTCTTTCTTT. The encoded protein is CASSLRQGGSFF.